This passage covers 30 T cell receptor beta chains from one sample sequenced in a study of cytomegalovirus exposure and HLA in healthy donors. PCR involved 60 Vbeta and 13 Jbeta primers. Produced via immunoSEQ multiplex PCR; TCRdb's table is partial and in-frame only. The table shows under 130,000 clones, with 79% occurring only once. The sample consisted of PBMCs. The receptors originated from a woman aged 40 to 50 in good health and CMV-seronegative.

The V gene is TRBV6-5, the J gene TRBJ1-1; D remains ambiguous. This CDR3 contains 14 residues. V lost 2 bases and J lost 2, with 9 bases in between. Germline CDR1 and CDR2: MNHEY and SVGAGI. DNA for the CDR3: TGTGCCAGCAGTTACGGCAGGATAAACACTGAAGCTTTCTTT. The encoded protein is CASSYGRINTEAFF.

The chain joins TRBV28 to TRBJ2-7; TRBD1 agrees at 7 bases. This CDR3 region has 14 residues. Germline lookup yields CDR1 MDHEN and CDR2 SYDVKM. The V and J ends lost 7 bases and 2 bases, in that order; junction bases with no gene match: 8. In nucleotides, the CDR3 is TGTGCCAGCAACTTACAGGGGAAGCCCTACGAGCAGTACTTC. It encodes CASNLQGKPYEQYF.

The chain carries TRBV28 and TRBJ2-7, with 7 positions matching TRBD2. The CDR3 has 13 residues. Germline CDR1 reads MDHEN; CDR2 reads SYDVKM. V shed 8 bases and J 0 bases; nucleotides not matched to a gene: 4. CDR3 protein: CASGASGSYEQYF. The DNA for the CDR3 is TGTGCCAGCGGGGCTAGCGGCTCCTACGAGCAGTACTTC. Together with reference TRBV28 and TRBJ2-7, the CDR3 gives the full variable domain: DVKVTQSSRYLVKRTGEKVFLECVQDMDHENMFWYRQDPGLGLRLIYFSYDVKMKEKGDIPEGYSVSREKKERFSLILESASTNQTSMYLCASGASGSYEQYFGPGTRLTVT.

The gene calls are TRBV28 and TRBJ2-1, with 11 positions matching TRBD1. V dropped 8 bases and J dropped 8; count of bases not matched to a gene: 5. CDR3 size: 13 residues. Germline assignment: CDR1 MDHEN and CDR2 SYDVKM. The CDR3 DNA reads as TGTGCCAGCTTCGGACAGGGGGCCTATGAGCAGTTCTTC. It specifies CASFGQGAYEQFF. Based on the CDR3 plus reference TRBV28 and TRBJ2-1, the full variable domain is DVKVTQSSRYLVKRTGEKVFLECVQDMDHENMFWYRQDPGLGLRLIYFSYDVKMKEKGDIPEGYSVSREKKERFSLILESASTNQTSMYLCASFGQGAYEQFFGPGTRLTVL.

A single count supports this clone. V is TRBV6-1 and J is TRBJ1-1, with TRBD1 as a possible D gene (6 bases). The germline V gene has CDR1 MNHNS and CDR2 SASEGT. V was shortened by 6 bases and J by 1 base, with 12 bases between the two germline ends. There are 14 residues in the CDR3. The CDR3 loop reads CASRPQGANTEAFF. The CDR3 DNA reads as TGTGCCAGCAGGCCACAGGGAGCGAACACTGAAGCTTTCTTT.

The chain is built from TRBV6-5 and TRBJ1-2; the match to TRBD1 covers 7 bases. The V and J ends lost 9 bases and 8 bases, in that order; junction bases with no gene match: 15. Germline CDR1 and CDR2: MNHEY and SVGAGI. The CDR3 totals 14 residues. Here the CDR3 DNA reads TGTGCCAGTACCCGCAGGGGGTATGTTAGCGGCTACACCTTC. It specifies CASTRRGYVSGYTF.

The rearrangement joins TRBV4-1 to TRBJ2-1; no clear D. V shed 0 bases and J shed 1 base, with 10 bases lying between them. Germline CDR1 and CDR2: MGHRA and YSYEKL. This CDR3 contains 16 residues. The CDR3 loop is CASSQEPGGSYNEQFF. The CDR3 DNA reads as TGCGCCAGCAGCCAAGAGCCCGGCGGATCCTACAATGAGCAGTTCTTC.

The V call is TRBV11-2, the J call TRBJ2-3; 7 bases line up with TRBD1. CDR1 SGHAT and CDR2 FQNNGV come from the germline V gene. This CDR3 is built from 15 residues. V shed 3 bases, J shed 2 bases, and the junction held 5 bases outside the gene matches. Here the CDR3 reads CASSFTGDPTDTQYF. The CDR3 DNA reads TGTGCCAGCAGCTTCACAGGGGACCCCACAGATACGCAGTATTTT. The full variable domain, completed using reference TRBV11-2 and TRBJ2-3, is EAGVAQSPRYKIIEKRQSVAFWCNPISGHATLYWYQQILGQGPKLLIQFQNNGVVDDSQLPKDRFSAERLKGVDSTLKIQPAKLEDSAVYLCASSFTGDPTDTQYFGPGTRLTVL.

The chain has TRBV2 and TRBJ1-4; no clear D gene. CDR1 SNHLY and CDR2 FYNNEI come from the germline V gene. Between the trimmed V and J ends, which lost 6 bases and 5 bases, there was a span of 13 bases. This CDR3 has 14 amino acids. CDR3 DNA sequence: TGTGCCAGCAGCCGCTCTTCAGGAAATGAAAAACTGTTTTTT. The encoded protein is CASSRSSGNEKLFF.

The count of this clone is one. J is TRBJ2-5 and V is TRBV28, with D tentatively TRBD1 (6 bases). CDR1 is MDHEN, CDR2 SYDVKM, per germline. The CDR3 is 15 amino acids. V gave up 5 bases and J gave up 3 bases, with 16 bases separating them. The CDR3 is CASSPGTRGEETQYF. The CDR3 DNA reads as TGTGCCAGCAGTCCGGGGACACGCGGCGAAGAGACCCAGTACTTC.

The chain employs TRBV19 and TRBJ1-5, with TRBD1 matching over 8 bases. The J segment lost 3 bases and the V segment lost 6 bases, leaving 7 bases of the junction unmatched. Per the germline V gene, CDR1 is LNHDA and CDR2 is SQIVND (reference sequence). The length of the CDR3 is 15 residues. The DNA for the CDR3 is TGTGCCAGTAGCTCGACAGGGGAACTCAATCAGCCCCAGCATTTT. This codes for CASSSTGELNQPQHF.

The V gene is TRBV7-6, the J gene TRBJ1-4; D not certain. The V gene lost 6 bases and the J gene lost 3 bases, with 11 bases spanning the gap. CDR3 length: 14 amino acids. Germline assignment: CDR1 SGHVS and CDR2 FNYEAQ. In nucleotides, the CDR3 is TGTGCCAGCAGTTTACAGATTTCTAATGAAAAACTGTTTTTT. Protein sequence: CASSLQISNEKLFF.

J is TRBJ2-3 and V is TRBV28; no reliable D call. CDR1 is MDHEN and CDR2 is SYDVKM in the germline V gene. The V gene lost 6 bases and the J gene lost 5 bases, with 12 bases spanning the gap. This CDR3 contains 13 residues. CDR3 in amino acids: CASSATFRDTQYF. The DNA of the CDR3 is TGTGCCAGCAGCGCCACCTTTAGAGATACGCAGTATTTT.

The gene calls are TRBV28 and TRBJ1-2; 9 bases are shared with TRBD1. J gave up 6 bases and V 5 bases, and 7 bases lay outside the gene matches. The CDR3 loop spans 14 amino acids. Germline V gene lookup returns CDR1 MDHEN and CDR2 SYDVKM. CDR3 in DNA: TGTGCCAGCAGTCCCCGGACAGGGGAGAATGGCTACACCTTC. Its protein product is CASSPRTGENGYTF.

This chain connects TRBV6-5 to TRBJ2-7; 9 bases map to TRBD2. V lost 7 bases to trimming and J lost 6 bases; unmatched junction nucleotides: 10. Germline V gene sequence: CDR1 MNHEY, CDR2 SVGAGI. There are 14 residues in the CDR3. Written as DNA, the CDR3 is TGTGCCAGCAACCCTCATGCGGGAGGGGGCGAGCAGTACTTC. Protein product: CASNPHAGGGEQYF.

This CDR3 is CAWSPRGNEAFF. In DNA, the CDR3 is TGTGCCTGGAGTCCACGAGGGAATGAAGCTTTCTTT. The rearrangement uses TRBV30 and TRBJ1-1, with no clear D. The germline CDR1 and CDR2 sequences are GTSNPN and SVGIG (reference sequence). The CDR3 has 12 amino acids. The V and J ends lost 2 bases and 7 bases respectively, with 11 bases between them.

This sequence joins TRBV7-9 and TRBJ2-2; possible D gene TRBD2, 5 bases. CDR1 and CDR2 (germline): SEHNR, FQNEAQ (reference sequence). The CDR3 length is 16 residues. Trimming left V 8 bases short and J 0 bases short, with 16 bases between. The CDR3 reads CASLAFGTTNTGELFF. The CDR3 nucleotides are TGTGCCAGCCTAGCATTCGGTACAACGAACACCGGGGAGCTGTTTTTT.

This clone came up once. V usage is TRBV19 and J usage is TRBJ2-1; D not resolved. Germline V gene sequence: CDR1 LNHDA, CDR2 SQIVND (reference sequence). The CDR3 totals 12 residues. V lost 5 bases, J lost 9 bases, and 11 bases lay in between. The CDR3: CASSSQVAEQFF. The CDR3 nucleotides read TGTGCCAGTAGTTCCCAGGTGGCTGAGCAGTTCTTC.

The DNA for the CDR3 is TGTGCCAGCAGCTTAGGACGGGGTAGTGAGCAGTTCTTC. Its translation: CASSLGRGSEQFF. V is TRBV5-4 and J is TRBJ2-1; D might be TRBD2 (5 bases). The CDR3 length is 13 residues. The germline CDR1 and CDR2 sequences are SGHNT and YYREEE (reference sequence). The V end was cut by 2 bases, the J end by 9 bases, with 12 bases between. The variable domain in full, with the rest retrieved from reference TRBV5-4 and TRBJ2-1, is ETGVTQSPTHLIKTRGQQVTLRCSSQSGHNTVSWYQQALGQGPQFIFQYYREEENGRGNFPPRFSGLQFPNYSSELNVNALELDDSALYLCASSLGRGSEQFFGPGTRLTVL.

This CDR3 is CATSRGPGGTQYF. As DNA, the CDR3 is TGTGCCACCAGCAGAGGGCCGGGGGGGACCCAGTACTTC. This sequence joins TRBV15 and TRBJ2-5; TRBD2 aligns across 7 bases. Germline-derived CDR1 and CDR2 are LNHNV and YYDKDF (reference sequence). This CDR3 region has 13 residues. The junction had 3 bases not matched to a gene; V was cut back by 1 base and J by 7 bases. The whole variable domain, filled in from reference TRBV15 and TRBJ2-5, reads DAMVIQNPRYQVTQFGKPVTLSCSQTLNHNVMYWYQQKSSQAPKLLFHYYDKDFNNEADTPDNFQSRRPNTSFCFLDIRSPGLGDTAMYLCATSRGPGGTQYFGPGTRLLVL.

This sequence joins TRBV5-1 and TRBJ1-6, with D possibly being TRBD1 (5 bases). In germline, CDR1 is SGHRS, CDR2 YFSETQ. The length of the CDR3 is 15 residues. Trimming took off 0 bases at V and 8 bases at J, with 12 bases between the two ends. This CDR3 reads CASSLEGITDSPLHF. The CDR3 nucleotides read TGCGCCAGCAGCTTGGAGGGGATAACAGATTCACCCCTCCACTTT.

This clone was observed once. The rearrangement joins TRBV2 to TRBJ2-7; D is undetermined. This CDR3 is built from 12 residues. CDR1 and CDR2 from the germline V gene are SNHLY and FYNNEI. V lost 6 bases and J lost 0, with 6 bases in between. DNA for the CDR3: TGTGCCAGCAGACAAAGCTCCTACGAGCAGTACTTC. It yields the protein CASRQSSYEQYF. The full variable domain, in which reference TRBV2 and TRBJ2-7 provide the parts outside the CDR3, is EPEVTQTPSHQVTQMGQEVILRCVPISNHLYFYWYRQILGQKVEFLVSFYNNEISEKSEIFDDQFSVERPDGSNFTLKIRSTKLEDSAMYFCASRQSSYEQYFGPGTRLTVT.

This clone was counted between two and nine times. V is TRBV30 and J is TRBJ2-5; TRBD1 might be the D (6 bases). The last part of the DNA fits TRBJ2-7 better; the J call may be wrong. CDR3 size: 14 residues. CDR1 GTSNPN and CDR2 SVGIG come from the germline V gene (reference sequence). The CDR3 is CAWSSPPNRVEQYF. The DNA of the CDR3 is TGTGCCTGGAGTTCGCCCCCGAACAGGGTCGAGCAGTACTTC.

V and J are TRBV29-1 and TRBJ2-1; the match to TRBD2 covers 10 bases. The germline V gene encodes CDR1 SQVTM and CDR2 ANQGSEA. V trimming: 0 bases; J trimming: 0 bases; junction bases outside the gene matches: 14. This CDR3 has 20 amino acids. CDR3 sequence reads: CSVEDLAGLAEIYSYNEQFF. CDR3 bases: TGCAGCGTTGAAGATTTAGCCGGACTAGCGGAGATTTACTCCTACAATGAGCAGTTCTTC.

CDR3 region: CASSSPGTEAFF. For the CDR3, the DNA is TGTGCCAGCAGCTCCCCCGGGACTGAAGCTTTCTTT. This chain connects TRBV5-6 to TRBJ1-1, with no clear D. In germline, CDR1 is SGHDT, CDR2 YYEEEE. The V and J ends lost 3 bases and 5 bases respectively, with 8 bases between them. CDR3 length: 12 residues.

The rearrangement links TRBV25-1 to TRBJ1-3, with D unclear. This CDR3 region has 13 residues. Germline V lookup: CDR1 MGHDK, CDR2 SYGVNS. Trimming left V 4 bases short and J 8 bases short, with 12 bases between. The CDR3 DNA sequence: TGTGCCAGCAGTGCGCCTTACAGCTACACCATATATTTT. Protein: CASSAPYSYTIYF.

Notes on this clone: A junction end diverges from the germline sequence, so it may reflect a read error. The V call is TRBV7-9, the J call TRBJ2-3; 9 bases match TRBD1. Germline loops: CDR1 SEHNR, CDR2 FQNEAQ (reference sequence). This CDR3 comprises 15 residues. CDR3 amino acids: CSSSLGTGYTDTQYF. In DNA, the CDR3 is TGTTCCAGCAGCTTAGGGACAGGGTACACAGATACGCAGTATTTT.

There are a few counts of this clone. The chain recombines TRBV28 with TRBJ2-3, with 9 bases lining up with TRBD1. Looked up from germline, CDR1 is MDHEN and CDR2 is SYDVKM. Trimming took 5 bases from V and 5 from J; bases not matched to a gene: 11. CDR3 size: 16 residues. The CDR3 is CASSAGQGRGQDTQYF. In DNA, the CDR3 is TGTGCCAGCAGTGCCGGACAGGGGCGAGGGCAAGATACGCAGTATTTT.

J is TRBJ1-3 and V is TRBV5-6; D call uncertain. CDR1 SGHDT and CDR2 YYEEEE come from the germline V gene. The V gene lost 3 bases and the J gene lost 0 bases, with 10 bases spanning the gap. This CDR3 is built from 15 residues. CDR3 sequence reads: CASSSGSYSGNTIYF. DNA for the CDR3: TGTGCCAGCAGCTCGGGGTCCTACTCTGGAAACACCATATATTTT.

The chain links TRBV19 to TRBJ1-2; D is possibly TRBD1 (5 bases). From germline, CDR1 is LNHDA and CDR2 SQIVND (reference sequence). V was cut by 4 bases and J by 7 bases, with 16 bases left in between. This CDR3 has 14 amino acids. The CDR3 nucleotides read TGTGCCAGTAGTACCACCGGGGGTTCTCGTGGCTACACCTTC. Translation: CASSTTGGSRGYTF.